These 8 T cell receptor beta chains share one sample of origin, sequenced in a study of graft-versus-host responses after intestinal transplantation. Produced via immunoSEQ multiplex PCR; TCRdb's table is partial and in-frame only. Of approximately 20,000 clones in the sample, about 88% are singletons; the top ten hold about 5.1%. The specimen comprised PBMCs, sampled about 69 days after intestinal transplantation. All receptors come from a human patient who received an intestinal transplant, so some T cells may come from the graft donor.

The CDR3 DNA reads TGTGCCAGCAGCTTAAACGCTGAAGCTTTCTTT. It specifies CASSLNAEAFF. The chain links TRBV7-9 to TRBJ1-1; no reliable D call. Germline V gene lookup returns CDR1 SEHNR and CDR2 FQNEAQ (reference sequence). V was cut by 2 bases and J by 6 bases, with 4 bases left in between. The CDR3 spans 11 residues.

The CDR3 sequence: CASSSNRGGFYGYTF. The DNA for the CDR3 is TGTGCCAGCAGCAGCAACCGAGGGGGATTCTATGGCTACACCTTC. The chain employs TRBV5-6 and TRBJ1-2; D is possibly TRBD1 (6 bases). This CDR3 spans 15 amino acids. V was clipped by 4 bases and J by 4 bases, with 17 bases between them. The V gene's germline CDR1 is SGHDT and CDR2 YYEEEE.

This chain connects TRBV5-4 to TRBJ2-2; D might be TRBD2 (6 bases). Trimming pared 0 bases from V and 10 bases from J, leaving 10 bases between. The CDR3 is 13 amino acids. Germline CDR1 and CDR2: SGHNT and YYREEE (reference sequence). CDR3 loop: CASSLAGGPELFF. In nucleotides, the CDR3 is TGTGCCAGCAGCTTGGCCGGGGGACCGGAGCTGTTTTTT.

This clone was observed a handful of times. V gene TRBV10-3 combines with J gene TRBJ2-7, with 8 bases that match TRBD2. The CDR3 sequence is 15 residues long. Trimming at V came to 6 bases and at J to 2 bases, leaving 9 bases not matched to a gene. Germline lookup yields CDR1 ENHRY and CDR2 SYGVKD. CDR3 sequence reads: CAISGGGLKTYEQYF. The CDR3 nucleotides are TGTGCCATCAGCGGGGGGGGACTTAAAACCTACGAGCAGTACTTC.

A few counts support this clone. The CDR3 protein is CASSQESGQGGNTIYF. In DNA form, the CDR3 reads TGCGCCAGCAGCCAAGAGTCGGGACAGGGTGGAAACACCATATATTTT. The chain recombines TRBV4-3 with TRBJ1-3; 9 nucleotides line up with TRBD1. Germline-derived CDR1 and CDR2 are LGHNA and YSLEER. The CDR3 covers 16 residues. Trimming at V came to 0 bases and at J to 3 bases, leaving 3 bases not matched to a gene.

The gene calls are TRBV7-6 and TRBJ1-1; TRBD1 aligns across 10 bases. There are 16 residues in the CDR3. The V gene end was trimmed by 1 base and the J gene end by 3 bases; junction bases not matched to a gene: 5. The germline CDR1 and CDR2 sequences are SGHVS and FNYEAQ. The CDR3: CASSLGVTGGYTEAFF. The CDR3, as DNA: TGTGCCAGCAGCTTAGGCGTGACAGGGGGCTACACTGAAGCTTTCTTT.

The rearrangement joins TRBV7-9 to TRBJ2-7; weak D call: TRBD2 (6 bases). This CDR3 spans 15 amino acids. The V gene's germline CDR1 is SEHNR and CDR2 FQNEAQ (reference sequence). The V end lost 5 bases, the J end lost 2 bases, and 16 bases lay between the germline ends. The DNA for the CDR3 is TGTGCCAGCAGCACCGCCGGGACTTCCACCTACGAGCAGTACTTC. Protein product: CASSTAGTSTYEQYF.

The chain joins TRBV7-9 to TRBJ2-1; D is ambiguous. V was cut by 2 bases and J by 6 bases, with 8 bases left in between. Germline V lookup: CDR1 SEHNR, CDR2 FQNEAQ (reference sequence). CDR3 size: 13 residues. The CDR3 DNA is TGTGCCAGCAGCTTAAGCGCGGCCAATGAGCAGTTCTTC. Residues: CASSLSAANEQFF.